The table lists the clone carrying this T cell receptor beta chain with many counts. Its antigen is still unknown. At one end the junction does not follow the germline gene, possibly because of a read error. TCRdb re-derived calls from the reads in MiXCR, one entry per CDR3 protein. The profile covers some 800,000 distinct CDR3 sequences, with approximately 32% appearing a single time and around an eighth taken by the ten largest. The data derive from a study of T cell repertoires in cytomegalovirus infection. Overall study context: HLA-B-restricted CMV epitopes that are well studied were used alongside recently identified HLA-C-restricted ones. Both a matching HLA type and CMV infection were indicated by public TCR beta signatures. Study observations and caveats: CMV carriers with the relevant HLA were identified by cumulative public TCR beta family frequency. The ex vivo response showed dominance by HLA-C-restricted CMV-specific TCR beta clonotypes.

This CDR3 contains 18 residues. The germline CDR1 and CDR2 sequences are MNHEY and SVGEGT. Source: cultured CD8+ T cells from PBMCs, taken from culture after CMV antigen stimulation. The rearrangement links TRBV6-2 or TRBV6-3 to TRBJ2-2, with D perhaps being TRBD1 or TRBD2 (5 bases each). The origin of this receptor is a human donor in good health (CMV status not recorded). Some clones in this sample may be carry-over from other donors' samples. The CDR3 spells CASSYGSGPLANNGELFF. CDR3 bases: TGTGCCAGCAGTTACGGTTCGGGACCCCTCGCGAACAACGGGGAGCTGTTTTTT.